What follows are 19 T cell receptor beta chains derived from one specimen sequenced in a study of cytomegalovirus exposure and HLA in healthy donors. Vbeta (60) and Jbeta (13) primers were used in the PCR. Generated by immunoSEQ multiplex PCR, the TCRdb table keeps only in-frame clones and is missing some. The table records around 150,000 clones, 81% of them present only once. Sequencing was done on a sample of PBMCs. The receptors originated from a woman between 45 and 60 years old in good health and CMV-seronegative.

DNA for the CDR3: TGTGCCAGCAGCCCGACGGGGGGCGCTTACGAGCAGTACTTC. Translating gives CASSPTGGAYEQYF. The rearrangement links TRBV7-2 to TRBJ2-7; D is possibly TRBD2 (7 bases). Trimming stripped 5 bases from V and 4 bases from J, with 15 bases between. Germline CDR1 and CDR2: SGHTA and FQGNSA. The CDR3 has 14 amino acids. Filled out from reference TRBV7-2 and TRBJ2-7, the complete variable domain reads GAGVSQSPSNKVTEKGKDVELRCDPISGHTALYWYRQSLGQGLEFLIYFQGNSAPDKSGLPSDRFSAERTGGSVSTLTIQRTQQEDSAVYLCASSPTGGAYEQYFGPGTRLTVT.

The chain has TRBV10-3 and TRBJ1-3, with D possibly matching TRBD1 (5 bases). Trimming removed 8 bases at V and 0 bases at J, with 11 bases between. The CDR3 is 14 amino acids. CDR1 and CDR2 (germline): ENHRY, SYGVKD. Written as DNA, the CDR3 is TGTGCCATCGCCACAGGCTTCTCTGGAAACACCATATATTTT. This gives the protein CAIATGFSGNTIYF.

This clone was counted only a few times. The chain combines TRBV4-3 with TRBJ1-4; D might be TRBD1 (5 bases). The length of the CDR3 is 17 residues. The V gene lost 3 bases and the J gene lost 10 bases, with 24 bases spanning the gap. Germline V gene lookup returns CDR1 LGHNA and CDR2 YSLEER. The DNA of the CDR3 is TGCGCCAGCAGCCAGGAAGGGATTGGCCTCAGGGAAGGAAAACTGTTTTTT. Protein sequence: CASSQEGIGLREGKLFF.

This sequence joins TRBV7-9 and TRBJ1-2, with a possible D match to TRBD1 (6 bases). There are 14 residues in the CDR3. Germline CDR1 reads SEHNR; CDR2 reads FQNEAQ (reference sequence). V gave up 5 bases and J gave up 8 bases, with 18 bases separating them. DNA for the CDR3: TGTGCCAGCAGCCCGGCGCAGGGGATTTTCGGCTACACCTTC. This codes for CASSPAQGIFGYTF. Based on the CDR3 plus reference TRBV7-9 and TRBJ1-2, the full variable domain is DTGVSQNPRHKITKRGQNVTFRCDPISEHNRLYWYRQTLGQGPEFLTYFQNEAQLEKSRLLSDRFSAERPKGSFSTLEIQRTEQGDSAMYLCASSPAQGIFGYTFGSGTRLTVV.

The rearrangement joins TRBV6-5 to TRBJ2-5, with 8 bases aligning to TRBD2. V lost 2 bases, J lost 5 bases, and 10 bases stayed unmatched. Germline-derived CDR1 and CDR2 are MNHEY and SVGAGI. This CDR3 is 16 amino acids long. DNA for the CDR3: TGTGCCAGCAGTTACCGTTTCGGGGGGGCGGGCGAGACCCAGTACTTC. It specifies CASSYRFGGAGETQYF.

CDR3 loop: CASSIDSGTYNEQFF. The CDR3 DNA is TGTGCCAGCAGCATAGATAGCGGGACCTACAATGAGCAGTTCTTC. This chain links TRBV6-5 with TRBJ2-1, with 8 bases identical to TRBD2. After removal of 6 bases from V and 2 bases from J, the junction contained 6 bases not matched to a gene. Looked up from germline, CDR1 is MNHEY and CDR2 is SVGAGI. The CDR3 spans 15 residues.

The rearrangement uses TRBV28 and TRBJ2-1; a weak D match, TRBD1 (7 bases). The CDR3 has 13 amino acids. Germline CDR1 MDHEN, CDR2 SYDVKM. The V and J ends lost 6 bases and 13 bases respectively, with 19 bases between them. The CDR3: CASRGRGRGKQFF. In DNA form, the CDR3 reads TGTGCCAGCAGGGGGCGGGGCAGGGGGAAACAGTTCTTC.

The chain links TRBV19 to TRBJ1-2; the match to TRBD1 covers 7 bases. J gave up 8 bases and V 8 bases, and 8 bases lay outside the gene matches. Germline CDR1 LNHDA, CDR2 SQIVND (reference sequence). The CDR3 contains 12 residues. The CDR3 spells CASSDRARGYTF. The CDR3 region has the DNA TGTGCCAGTTCAGACAGGGCTCGAGGCTACACCTTC.

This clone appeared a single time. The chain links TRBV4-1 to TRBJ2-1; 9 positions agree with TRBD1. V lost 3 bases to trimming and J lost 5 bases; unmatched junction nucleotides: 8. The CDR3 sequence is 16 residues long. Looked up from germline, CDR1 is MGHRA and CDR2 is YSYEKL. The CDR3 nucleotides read TGCGCCAGCAGCCAGGTACCGGGACAGGGAAACAATGAGCAGTTCTTC. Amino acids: CASSQVPGQGNNEQFF.

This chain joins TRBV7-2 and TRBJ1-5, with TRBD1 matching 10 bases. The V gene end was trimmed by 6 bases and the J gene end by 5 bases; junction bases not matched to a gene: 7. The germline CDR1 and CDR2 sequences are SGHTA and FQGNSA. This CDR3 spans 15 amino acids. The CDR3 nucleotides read TGTGCCAGCAGACCTGACAGGGGGCTTGATCAGCCCCAGCATTTT. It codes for CASRPDRGLDQPQHF.

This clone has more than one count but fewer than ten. This chain's CDR3 is CASSPFRGPNEKLFF. CDR3 in DNA: TGTGCCAGCAGTCCGTTCAGGGGGCCTAATGAAAAACTGTTTTTT. The V and J genes are TRBV27 and TRBJ1-4; 8 bases are shared with TRBD1. CDR3 length equals 15 residues. Trimming removed 5 bases from V and 3 bases from J; junction bases left unmatched: 5. Germline assignment: CDR1 MNHEY and CDR2 SMNVEV (reference sequence).

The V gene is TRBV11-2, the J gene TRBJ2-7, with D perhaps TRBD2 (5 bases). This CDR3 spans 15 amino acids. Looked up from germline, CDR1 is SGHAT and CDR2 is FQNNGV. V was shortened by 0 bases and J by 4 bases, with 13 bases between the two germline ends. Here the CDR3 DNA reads TGTGCCAGCAGCTTAGACCCGGGGAGCCTGTACGAGCAGTACTTC. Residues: CASSLDPGSLYEQYF. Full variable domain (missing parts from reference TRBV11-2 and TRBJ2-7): EAGVAQSPRYKIIEKRQSVAFWCNPISGHATLYWYQQILGQGPKLLIQFQNNGVVDDSQLPKDRFSAERLKGVDSTLKIQPAKLEDSAVYLCASSLDPGSLYEQYFGPGTRLTVT.

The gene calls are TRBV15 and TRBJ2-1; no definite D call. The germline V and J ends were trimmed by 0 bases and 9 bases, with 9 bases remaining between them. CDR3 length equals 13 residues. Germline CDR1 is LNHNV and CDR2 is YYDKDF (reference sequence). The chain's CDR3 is CATSRDSLSEQFF. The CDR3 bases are TGTGCCACCAGCAGAGATAGTCTGAGTGAGCAGTTCTTC.

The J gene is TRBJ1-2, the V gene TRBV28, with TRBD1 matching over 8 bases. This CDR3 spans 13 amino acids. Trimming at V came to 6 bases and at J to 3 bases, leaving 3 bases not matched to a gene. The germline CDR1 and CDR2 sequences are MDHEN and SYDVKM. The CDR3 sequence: CASSPDRDYGYTF. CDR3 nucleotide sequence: TGTGCCAGCAGCCCGGACAGGGACTATGGCTACACCTTC.

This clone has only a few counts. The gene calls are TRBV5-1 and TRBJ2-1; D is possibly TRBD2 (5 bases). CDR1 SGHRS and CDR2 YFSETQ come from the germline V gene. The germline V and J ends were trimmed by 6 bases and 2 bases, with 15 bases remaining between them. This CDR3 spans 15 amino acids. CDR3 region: CASTKSSFTYNEQFF. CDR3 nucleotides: TGCGCCAGCACCAAATCTAGCTTCACCTACAATGAGCAGTTCTTC.

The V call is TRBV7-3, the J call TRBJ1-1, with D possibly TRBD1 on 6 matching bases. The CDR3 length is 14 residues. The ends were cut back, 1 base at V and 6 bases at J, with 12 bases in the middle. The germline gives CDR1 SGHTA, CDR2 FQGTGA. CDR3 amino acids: CASSLRGGLAEAFF. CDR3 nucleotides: TGTGCCAGCAGCTTAAGGGGGGGGCTGGCTGAAGCTTTCTTT.

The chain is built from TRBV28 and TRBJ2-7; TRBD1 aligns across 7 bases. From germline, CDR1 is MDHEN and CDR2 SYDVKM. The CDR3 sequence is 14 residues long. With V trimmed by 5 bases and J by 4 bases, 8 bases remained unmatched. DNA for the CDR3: TGTGCCAGCAGTACCAGGGGGTTGGGTTACGAGCAGTACTTC. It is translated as CASSTRGLGYEQYF.

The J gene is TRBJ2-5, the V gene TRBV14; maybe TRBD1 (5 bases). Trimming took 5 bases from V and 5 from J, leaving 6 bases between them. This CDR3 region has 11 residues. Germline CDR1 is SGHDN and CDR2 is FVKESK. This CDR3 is CASSYRETQYF. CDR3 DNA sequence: TGTGCCAGCAGCTACAGGGAGACCCAGTACTTC.

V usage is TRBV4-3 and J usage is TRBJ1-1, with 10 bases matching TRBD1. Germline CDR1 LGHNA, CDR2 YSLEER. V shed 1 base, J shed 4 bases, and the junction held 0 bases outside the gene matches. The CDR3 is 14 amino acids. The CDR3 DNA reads TGCGCCAGCAGCCAAGGACAGGGGGCCACTGAAGCTTTCTTT. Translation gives CASSQGQGATEAFF.